This TCR beta chain comes out of a study of shared clonotypes between healthy human individuals (dated by TCRdb to 2020 to 2022). Background for the entire study: The cohort comprised a couple of women and a few men aged 18 to 49 years. For each donor, CD4 naive and CD4 memory were each given three plates, CD8 naive was given two plates, and CD8 memory was given one plate. To estimate repertoire size and how much clonotypes are shared between individuals, the study performed deep sequencing of blood TCR repertoires from a few healthy adults. To increase sequencing depth and limit assay-specific biases, different laboratories used diverse techniques to prepare libraries and sequence TCR repertoires. Per donor, leukapheresis produced somewhere between about 0.94 and 10 billion PBMCs. Overall results and qualifications from the work: Pairwise subsampling indicated that sequencing depth was expected to affect the degree of clonotype sharing among donors. Sharing across a handful of donors was observed for 4.5% to 6.5% of naive CD4, about 4% of naive CD8, 2% to 2.5% of memory CD4, and approximately 0.41% of memory CD8 clonotypes. Rarefaction of sorted-subset datasets indicated incomplete sequencing despite the large sequencing depth. Compared with non-shared clonotypes, the clonotypes found in all four sorted-subset donors had higher generation probabilities. Because the study included only a small number of donors, the genetic and exposure-history diversity represented was limited. Naive subsets generally had larger estimated clonotype richness than memory subsets did. Sampling was restricted to blood, and TCR repertoires in tissues likely differ from the TCR repertoires found in blood.

As to this clone: Its antigen is still unknown. Base qualities were left out, and no much larger clone turns up one base away.

Using the deep immunoSEQ assay, multiplex PCR amplified TCR CDR3 regions from genomic DNA. For each cell subset, the extracted genomic DNA was distributed evenly across all wells of several immunoSEQ 96-well plates, and each plate served as one replicate. Each replicate PCR for sorted subsets received around 200 ng genomic DNA, equal to about 30,000 T cell genomes. Purified libraries were quantified with a Qubit 3.0 fluorometer, sized on a Bioanalyzer 2100, and re-quantified with the KAPA Library Quantification kit. Each immunoSEQ 96-well plate was sequenced on its own single-read 150-cycle Illumina NextSeq 550 flow cell. The paper's processing steps were these. Because the immunoSEQ output held only junctional sequences and lacked quality scores, the filtering could not match the filtering applied to full-length reads. Sequences were annotated with PyIR, a Python wrapper for IgBLAST v1.9, and V/J genes and CDR3 were assigned using IMGT germline references. Any read was removed if the V/J assignment was weak (E-value above 1e-6), the CDR3 was missing, or the read contained stop codons, out-of-frame junctions, or ambiguous translated residues. A V3J clonotype was defined by an identical inferred V gene, J gene, and CDR3 amino acid sequence. Percentage overlap between repertoires was computed as shared unique clonotypes divided by the size of the smaller repertoire. Repertoire richness was assessed with RTK rarefaction, the Chao1 estimator, and Recon v2.1 estimates of unobserved clonotypes. For all TCRbeta clonotypes obtained by the gDNA method from a few donors, generation probabilities were computed with OLGA. TCRdb carries this immuneACCESS record with in-frame sequences only. Its versions omit some clonotypes, under half of them owing to an unresolved V gene in the studies checked, with the rest unexplained. That table gives V, J and clone size, and the DNA gave D and trimming. For this sample there are 1.5 million to 2.5 million clones; about 95% appear just once. In total, the top ten clones hold roughly 1% of the sample.

For the CD8 naive samples, CD45RO-negative cells were positively selected for CCR7, yielding a CD45RA+CCR7+ population from which TemRA cells were excluded. Healthy HIV-negative adults with no recently reported acute infections or vaccinations were included as donors. All donors were Caucasian adults living in Nashville, Tennessee, USA. Blood was collected by leukapheresis, and PBMCs were isolated by Ficoll-Histopaque density gradient centrifugation and then cryopreserved in liquid nitrogen vapor phase. Analytical flow cytometry was used to check the purity and quantity of every magnetically sorted T cell population. Genomic DNA was isolated from every sorted fraction and measured by UV absorbance on a Nanodrop 2000c. Material: naive CD8+ T cells sorted from blood. What this sample's cell subset or site label stands for: CD45RA+CCR7+. The TCR comes from a man between 18 and 35 years old in good health.

The CDR3 region has the sequence CASSWTGEHEQYF. The nucleotide sequence reads as follows: TGTGCCAGCAGTTGGACAGGGGAACACGAGCAGTACTTC. The chain joins TRBV2 to TRBJ2-7; 9 junctional bases match TRBD1. Trimming removed 5 bases from V and 5 bases from J; the gene matches leave 4 bases unexplained. From a lookup of the germline V gene, CDR1 and CDR2 are SNHLY and FYNNEI. The CDR3 numbers 13 residues from cysteine through phenylalanine. CDR3 DNA only is kept here, 39 bases in frame from base 1.